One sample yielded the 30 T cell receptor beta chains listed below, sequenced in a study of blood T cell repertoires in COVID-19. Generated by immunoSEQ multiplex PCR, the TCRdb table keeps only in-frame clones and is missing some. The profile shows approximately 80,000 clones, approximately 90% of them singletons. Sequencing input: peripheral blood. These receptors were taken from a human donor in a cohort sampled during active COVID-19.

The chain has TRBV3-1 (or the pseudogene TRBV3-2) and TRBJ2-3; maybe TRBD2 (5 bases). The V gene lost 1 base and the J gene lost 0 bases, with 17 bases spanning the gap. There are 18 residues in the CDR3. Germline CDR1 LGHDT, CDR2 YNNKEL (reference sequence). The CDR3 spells CASSQVRGRRRSTDTQYF. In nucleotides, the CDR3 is TGTGCCAGCAGCCAAGTCCGGGGTCGGCGGAGGAGCACAGATACGCAGTATTTT.

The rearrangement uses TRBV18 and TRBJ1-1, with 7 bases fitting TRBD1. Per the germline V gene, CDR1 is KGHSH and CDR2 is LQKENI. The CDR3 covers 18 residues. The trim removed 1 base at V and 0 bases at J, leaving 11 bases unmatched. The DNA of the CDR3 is TGTGCCAGCTCACCACGACCGGGACAGTCACTTATGAACACTGAAGCTTTCTTT. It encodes CASSPRPGQSLMNTEAFF.

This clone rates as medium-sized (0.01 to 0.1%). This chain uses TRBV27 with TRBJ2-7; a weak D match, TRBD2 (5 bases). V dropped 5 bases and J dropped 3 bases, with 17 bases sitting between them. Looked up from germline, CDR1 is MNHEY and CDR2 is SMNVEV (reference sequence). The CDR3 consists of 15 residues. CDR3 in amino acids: CASSRWGDTNYEQYF. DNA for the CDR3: TGTGCCAGCAGTAGGTGGGGAGACACAAACTACGAGCAGTACTTC.

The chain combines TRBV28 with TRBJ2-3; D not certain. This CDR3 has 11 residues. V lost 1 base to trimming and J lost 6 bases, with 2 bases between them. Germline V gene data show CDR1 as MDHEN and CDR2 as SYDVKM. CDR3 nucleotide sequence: TGTGCCAGCAGTTTATCGGATACGCAGTATTTT. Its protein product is CASSLSDTQYF. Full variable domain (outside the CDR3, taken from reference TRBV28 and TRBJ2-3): DVKVTQSSRYLVKRTGEKVFLECVQDMDHENMFWYRQDPGLGLRLIYFSYDVKMKEKGDIPEGYSVSREKKERFSLILESASTNQTSMYLCASSLSDTQYFGPGTRLTVL.

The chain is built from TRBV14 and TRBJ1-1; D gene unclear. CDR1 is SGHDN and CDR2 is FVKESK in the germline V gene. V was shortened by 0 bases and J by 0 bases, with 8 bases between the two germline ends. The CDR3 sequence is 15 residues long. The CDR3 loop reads CASSQDRFMNTEAFF. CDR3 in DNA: TGTGCCAGCAGCCAAGACAGATTTATGAACACTGAAGCTTTCTTT.

CDR3 in amino acids: CASTAGGYSLSRYNEQFF. Here the CDR3 DNA reads TGTGCCAGCACCGCCGGGGGGTATAGTCTATCGCGCTACAATGAGCAGTTCTTC. The chain employs TRBV7-3 and TRBJ2-1, with 7 positions matching TRBD2. V shed 7 bases and J 3 bases; nucleotides not matched to a gene: 18. The CDR3 has 18 amino acids. Germline V gene lookup returns CDR1 SGHTA and CDR2 FQGTGA.

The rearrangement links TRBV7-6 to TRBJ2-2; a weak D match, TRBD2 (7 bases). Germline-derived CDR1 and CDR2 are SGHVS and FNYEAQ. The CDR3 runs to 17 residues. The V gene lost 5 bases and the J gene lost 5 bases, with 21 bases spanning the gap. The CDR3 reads CASSGRRGAGRTGELFF. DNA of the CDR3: TGTGCCAGCAGCGGCCGTCGGGGGGCCGGGAGAACCGGGGAGCTGTTTTTT. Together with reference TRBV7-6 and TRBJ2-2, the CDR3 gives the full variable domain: GAGVSQSPRYKVTKRGQDVALRCDPISGHVSLYWYRQALGQGPEFLTYFNYEAQQDKSGLPNDRFSAERPEGSISTLTIQRTEQRDSAMYRCASSGRRGAGRTGELFFGEGSRLTVL.

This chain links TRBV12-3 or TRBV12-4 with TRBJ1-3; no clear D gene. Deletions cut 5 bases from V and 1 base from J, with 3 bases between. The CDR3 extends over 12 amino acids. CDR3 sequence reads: CASSVSGNTIYF. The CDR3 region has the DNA TGTGCCAGCAGTGTATCTGGAAACACCATATATTTT.

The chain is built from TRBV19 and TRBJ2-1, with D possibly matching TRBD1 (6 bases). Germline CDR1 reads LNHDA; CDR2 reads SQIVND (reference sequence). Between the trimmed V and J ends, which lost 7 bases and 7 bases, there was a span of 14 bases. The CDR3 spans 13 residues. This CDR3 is CASTSTGWNEQFF. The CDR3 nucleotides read TGTGCCAGTACCTCCACAGGGTGGAATGAGCAGTTCTTC.

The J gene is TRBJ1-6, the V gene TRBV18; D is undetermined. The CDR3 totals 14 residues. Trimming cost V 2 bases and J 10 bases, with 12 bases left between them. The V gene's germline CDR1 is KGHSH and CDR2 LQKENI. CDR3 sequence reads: CASSPSGEKSPLHF. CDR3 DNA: TGTGCCAGCTCACCATCCGGGGAAAAATCACCCCTCCACTTT.

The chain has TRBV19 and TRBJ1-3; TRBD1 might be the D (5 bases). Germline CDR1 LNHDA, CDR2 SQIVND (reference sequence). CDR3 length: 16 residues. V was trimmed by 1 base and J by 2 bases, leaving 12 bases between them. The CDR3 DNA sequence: TGTGCCAGTAGTATAGGGGGCGCGGGGACTGGAAACACCATATATTTT. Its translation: CASSIGGAGTGNTIYF.

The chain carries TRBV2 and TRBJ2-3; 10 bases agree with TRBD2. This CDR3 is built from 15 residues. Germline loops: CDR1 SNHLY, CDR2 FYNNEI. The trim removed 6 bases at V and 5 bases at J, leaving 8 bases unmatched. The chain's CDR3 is CASSKAGGTVDTQYF. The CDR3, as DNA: TGTGCCAGCAGCAAAGCGGGGGGGACAGTAGATACGCAGTATTTT.

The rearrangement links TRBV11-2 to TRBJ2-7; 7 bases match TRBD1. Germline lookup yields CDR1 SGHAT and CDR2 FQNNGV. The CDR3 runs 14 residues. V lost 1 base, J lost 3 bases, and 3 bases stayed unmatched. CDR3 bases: TGTGCCAGCAGCTTAGGGGACAGACACTACGAGCAGTACTTC. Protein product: CASSLGDRHYEQYF.

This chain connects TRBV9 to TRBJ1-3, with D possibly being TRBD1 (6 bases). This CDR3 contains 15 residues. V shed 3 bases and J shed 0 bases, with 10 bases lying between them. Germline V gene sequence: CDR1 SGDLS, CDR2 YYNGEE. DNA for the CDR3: TGTGCCAGCAGCGGAACAGGGAACTCTGGAAACACCATATATTTT. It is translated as CASSGTGNSGNTIYF.

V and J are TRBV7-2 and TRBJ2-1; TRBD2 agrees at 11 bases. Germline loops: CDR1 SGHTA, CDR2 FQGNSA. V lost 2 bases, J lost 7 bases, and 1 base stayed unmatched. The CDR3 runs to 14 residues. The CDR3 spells CASSLTSGGNEQFF. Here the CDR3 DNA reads TGTGCCAGCAGCTTAACTAGCGGGGGTAATGAGCAGTTCTTC.

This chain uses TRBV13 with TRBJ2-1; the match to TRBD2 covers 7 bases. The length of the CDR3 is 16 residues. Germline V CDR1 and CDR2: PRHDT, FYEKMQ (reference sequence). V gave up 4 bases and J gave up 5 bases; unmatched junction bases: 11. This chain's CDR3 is CASSYLAAYLDNEQFF. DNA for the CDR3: TGTGCCAGCAGCTACCTAGCGGCGTACCTGGACAATGAGCAGTTCTTC.

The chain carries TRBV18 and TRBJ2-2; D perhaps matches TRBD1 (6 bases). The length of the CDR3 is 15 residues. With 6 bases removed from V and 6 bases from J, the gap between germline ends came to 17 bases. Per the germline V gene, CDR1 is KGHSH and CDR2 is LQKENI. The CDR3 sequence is CASSPRDIGSGELFF. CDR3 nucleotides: TGTGCCAGCTCGCCCCGGGACATCGGTTCCGGGGAGCTGTTTTTT.

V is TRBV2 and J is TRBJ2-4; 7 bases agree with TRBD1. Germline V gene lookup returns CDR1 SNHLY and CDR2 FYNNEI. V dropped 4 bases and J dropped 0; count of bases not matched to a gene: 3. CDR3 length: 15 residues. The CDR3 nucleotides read TGTGCCAGCAGTGGGGGACAGCTAGCCAAAAACATTCAGTACTTC. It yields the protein CASSGGQLAKNIQYF.

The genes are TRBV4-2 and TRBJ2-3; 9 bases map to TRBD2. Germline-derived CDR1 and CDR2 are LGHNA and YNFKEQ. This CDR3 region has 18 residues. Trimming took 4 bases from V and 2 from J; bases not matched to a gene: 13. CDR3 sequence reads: CASSRIGSSGGATDTQYF. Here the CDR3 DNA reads TGTGCCAGCAGCCGAATAGGAAGTAGCGGGGGAGCCACAGATACGCAGTATTTT.

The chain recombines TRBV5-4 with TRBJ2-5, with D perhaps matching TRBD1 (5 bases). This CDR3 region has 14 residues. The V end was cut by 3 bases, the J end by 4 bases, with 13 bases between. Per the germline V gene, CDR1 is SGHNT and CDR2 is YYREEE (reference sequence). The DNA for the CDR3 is TGTGCCAGCAGCTCCCATGGACAACGAGAGACCCAGTACTTC. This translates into CASSSHGQRETQYF.

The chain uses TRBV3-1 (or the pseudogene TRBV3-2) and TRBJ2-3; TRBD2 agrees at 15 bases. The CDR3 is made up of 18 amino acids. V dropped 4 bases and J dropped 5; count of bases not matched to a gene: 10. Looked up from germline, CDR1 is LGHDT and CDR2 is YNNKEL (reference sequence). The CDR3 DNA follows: TGTGCCAGCAGCCGTCGGGGACTAGCGGGGGGCCGAGGAGATACGCAGTATTTT. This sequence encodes CASSRRGLAGGRGDTQYF.

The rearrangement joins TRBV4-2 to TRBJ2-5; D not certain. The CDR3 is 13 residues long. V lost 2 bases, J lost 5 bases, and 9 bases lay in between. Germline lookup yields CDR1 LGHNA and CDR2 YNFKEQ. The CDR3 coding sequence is TGTGCCAGCAGCCAATCAACCAGGGAGACCCAGTACTTC. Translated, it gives CASSQSTRETQYF.

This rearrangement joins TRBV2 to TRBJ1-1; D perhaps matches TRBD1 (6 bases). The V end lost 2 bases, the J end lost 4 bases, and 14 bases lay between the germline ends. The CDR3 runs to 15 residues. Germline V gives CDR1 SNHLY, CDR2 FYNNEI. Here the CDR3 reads CASSERQGSITEAFF. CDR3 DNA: TGTGCCAGCAGTGAAAGGCAGGGGTCGATCACTGAAGCTTTCTTT.

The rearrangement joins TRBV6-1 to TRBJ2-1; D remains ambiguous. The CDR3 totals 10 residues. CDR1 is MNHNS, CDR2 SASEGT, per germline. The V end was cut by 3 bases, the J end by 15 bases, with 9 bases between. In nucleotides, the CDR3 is TGTGCCAGCAGTGACCGGGTTCCGTTCTTC. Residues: CASSDRVPFF.

The CDR3 DNA is TGTGCCATCACTTTTGCAGCAGGGGGCTCTGTTGGCTACACCTTC. Its protein is CAITFAAGGSVGYTF. V usage is TRBV10-3 and J usage is TRBJ1-2; 8 nucleotides line up with TRBD1. Germline V gene data show CDR1 as ENHRY and CDR2 as SYGVKD. The trim removed 7 bases at V and 7 bases at J, leaving 14 bases unmatched. The CDR3 length is 15 residues.

In nucleotides, the CDR3 is TGCGCCAGCAGCAAACAGGGTCAGGATGCTTATGGCTACACCTTC. Residues: CASSKQGQDAYGYTF. The genes are TRBV5-1 and TRBJ1-2; D may be TRBD1 (6 bases). Germline CDR1 reads SGHRS; CDR2 reads YFSETQ. V lost 4 bases and J 5 bases, leaving 18 bases between the germline ends. This CDR3 region has 15 residues.

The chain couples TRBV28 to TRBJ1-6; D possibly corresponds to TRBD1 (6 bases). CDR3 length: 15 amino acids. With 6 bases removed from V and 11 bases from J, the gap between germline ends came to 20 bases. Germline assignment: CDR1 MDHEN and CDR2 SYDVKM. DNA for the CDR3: TGTGCCAGCAGCCGATACAGGGACCTTAGGGCACCCCTCCACTTT. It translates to CASSRYRDLRAPLHF. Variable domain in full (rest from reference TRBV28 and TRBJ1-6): DVKVTQSSRYLVKRTGEKVFLECVQDMDHENMFWYRQDPGLGLRLIYFSYDVKMKEKGDIPEGYSVSREKKERFSLILESASTNQTSMYLCASSRYRDLRAPLHFGNGTRLTVT.

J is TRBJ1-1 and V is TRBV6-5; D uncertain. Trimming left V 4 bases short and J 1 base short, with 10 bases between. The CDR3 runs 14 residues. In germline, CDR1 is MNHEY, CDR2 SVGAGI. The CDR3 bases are TGTGCCAGCAGTTTTACTTCAGGGAACACTGAAGCTTTCTTT. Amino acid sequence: CASSFTSGNTEAFF.

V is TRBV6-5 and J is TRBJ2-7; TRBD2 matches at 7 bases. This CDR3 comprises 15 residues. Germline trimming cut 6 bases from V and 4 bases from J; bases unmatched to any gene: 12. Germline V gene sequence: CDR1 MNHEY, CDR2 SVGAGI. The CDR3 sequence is CASSALTSGVYEQYF. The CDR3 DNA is TGTGCCAGCAGCGCTCTTACAAGCGGGGTTTACGAGCAGTACTTC.

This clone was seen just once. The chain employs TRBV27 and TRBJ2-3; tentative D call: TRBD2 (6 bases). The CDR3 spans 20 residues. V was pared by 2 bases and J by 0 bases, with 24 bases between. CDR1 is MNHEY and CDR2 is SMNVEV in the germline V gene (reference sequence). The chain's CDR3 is CASSLRAPIASVTSTDTQYF. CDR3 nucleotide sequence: TGTGCCAGCAGTTTAAGGGCCCCCATCGCTAGCGTTACTAGCACAGATACGCAGTATTTT.